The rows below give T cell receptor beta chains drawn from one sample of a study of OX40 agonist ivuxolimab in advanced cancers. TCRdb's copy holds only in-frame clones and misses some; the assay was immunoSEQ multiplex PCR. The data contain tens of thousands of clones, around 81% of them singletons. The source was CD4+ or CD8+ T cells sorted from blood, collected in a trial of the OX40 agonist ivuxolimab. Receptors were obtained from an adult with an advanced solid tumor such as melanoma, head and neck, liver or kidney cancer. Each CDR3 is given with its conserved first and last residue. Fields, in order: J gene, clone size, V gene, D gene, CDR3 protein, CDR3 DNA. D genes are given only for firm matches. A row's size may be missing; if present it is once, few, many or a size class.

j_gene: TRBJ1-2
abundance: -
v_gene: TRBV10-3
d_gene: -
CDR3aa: CAIRATGGKVGYTF
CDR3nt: TGTGCCATCAGGGCGACCGGGGGTAAGGTTGGCTACACCTTC

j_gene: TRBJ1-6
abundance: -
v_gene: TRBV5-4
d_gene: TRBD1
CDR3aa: CASSRGQINSPLHF
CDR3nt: TGTGCCAGCAGCAGGGGACAGATTAATTCACCCCTCCACTTT

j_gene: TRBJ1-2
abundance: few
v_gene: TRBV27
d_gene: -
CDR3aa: CASSFRTESNYGYTF
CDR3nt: TGTGCCAGCAGTTTTAGGACGGAGTCTAACTATGGCTACACCTTC

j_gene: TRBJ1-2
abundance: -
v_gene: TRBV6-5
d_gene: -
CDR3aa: CASSYSDTINYGYTF
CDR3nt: TGTGCCAGCAGTTACTCCGACACTATTAACTATGGCTACACCTTC

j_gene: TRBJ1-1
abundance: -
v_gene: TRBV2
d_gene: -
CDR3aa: CASRRGGTEAFF
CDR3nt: TGTGCCAGCAGAAGGGGGGGAACTGAAGCTTTCTTT

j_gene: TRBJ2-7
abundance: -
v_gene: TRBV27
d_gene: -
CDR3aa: CASRPNHIYEQYF
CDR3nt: TGTGCCAGCAGGCCTAACCACATCTACGAGCAGTACTTC

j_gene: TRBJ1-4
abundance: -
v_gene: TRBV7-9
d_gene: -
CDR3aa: CASSFPSTTNEKLFF
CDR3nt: TGTGCCAGCAGCTTCCCTTCCACAACTAATGAAAAACTGTTTTTT

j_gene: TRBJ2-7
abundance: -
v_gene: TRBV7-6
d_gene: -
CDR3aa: CASSLVSGRADYEQYF
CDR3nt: TGTGCCAGCAGCTTAGTTAGTGGCAGGGCGGACTACGAGCAGTACTTC

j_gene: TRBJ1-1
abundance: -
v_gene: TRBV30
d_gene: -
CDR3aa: CAWSYRKDTEAFF
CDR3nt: TGTGCCTGGAGTTATAGGAAGGACACTGAAGCTTTCTTT

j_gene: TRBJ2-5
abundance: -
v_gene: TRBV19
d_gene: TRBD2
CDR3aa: CASRGTSGGQETQYF
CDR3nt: TGTGCCAGTAGGGGGACTAGCGGGGGCCAAGAGACCCAGTACTTC

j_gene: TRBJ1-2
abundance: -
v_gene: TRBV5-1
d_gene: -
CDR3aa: CASSRGASYGYTF
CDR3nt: TGCGCCAGCAGCCGTGGGGCTTCCTATGGCTACACCTTC

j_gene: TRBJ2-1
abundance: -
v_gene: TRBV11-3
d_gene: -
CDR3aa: CASSRIIGQGGFEQFF
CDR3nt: TGTGCCAGCAGTCGTATCATAGGACAGGGAGGGTTTGAGCAGTTCTTC

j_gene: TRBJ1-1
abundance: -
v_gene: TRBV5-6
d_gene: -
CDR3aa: CASSLVGHPGGTTEAFF
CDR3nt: TGTGCCAGCAGCTTGGTAGGACACCCGGGCGGGACCACTGAAGCTTTCTTT

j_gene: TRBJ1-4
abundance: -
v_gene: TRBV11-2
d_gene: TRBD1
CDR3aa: CASSKDRGQKLFF
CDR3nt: TGTGCCAGCAGCAAAGACAGGGGGCAAAAACTGTTTTTT

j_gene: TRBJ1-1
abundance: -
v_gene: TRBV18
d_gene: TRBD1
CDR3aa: CASSVLQGVGTEAFF
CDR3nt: TGTGCCAGCTCAGTCCTACAGGGGGTAGGCACTGAAGCTTTCTTT

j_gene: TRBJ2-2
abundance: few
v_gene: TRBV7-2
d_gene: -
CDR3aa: CASSLVTRNTGELFF
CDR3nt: TGTGCCAGCAGCTTAGTTACGCGCAACACCGGGGAGCTGTTTTTT

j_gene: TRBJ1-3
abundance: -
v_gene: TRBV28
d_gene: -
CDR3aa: CASNRESSGNTIYF
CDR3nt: TGTGCCAGCAACAGGGAGTCCTCTGGAAACACCATATATTTT

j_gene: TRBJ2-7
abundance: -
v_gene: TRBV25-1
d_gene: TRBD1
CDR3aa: CASRKGQSYEQYF
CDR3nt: TGTGCCAGCAGAAAGGGACAGAGCTACGAGCAGTACTTC

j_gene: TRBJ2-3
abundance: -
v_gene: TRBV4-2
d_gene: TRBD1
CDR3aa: CASSSTSSGQGTDTQYF
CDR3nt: TGTGCCAGCAGCTCGACAAGTTCAGGACAGGGCACAGATACGCAGTATTTT

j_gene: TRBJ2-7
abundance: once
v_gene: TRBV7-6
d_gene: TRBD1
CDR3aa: CASSLAGQAYEQYF
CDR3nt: TGTGCCAGCAGCTTAGCGGGACAGGCCTACGAGCAGTACTTC

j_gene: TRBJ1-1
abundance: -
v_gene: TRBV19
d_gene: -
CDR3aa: CASSIVFGLNTEAFF
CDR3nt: TGTGCCAGTAGTATAGTTTTTGGCCTAAACACTGAAGCTTTCTTT

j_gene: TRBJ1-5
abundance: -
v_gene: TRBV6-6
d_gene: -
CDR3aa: CASSSLPGQPQHF
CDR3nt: TGTGCCAGCAGTTCGCTCCCTGGTCAGCCCCAGCATTTT

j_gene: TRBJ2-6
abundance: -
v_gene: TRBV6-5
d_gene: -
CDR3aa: CASSSQGSGANVLTF
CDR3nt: TGTGCCAGCAGCTCTCAGGGTTCTGGGGCCAACGTCCTGACTTTC

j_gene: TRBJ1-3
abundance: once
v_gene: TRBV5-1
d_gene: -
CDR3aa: CASSAGGNSGNTIYF
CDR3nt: TGCGCCAGCAGCGCGGGGGGGAACTCTGGAAACACCATATATTTT

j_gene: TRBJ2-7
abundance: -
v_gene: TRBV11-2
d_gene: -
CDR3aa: CASSFPAGYEQYF
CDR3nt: TGTGCCAGCAGCTTCCCGGCTGGATACGAGCAGTACTTC

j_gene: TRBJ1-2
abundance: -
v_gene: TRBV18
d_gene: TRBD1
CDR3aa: CASSPNTGEGYGYTF
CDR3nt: TGTGCCAGCTCACCAAACACAGGGGAGGGCTATGGCTACACCTTC

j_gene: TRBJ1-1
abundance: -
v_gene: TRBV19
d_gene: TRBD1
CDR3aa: CASSRQGLNTEAFF
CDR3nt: TGTGCCAGTAGTAGACAGGGTTTGAACACTGAAGCTTTCTTT

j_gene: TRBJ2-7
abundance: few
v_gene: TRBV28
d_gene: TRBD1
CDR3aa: CASVGGQGIYEQYF
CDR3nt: TGTGCCAGCGTAGGGGGACAGGGGATCTACGAGCAGTACTTC

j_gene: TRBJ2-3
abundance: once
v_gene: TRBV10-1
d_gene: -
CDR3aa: CASKSGSTDTQYF
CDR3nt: TGCGCCAGCAAGAGTGGGAGTACAGATACGCAGTATTTT

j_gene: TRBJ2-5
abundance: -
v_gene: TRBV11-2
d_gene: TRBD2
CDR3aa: CASSLTSGTWETQYF
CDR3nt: TGTGCCAGCAGCCTGACTAGCGGGACCTGGGAGACCCAGTACTTC

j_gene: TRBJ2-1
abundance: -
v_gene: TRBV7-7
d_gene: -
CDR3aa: CASSLRGNYNEQFF
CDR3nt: TGTGCTAGCAGCCTACGTGGGAACTACAATGAGCAGTTCTTC

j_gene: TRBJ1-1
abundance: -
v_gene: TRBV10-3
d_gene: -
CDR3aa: CAISEADGAFF
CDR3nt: TGTGCCATCAGTGAAGCGGATGGAGCTTTCTTT

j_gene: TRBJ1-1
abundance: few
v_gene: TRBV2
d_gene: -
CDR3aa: CASSLGRNTEAFF
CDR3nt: TGTGCCAGCAGCCTAGGTCGGAACACTGAAGCTTTCTTT

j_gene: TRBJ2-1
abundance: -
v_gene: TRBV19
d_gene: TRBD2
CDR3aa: CASSIVLAGVGNEQFF
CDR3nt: TGTGCCAGTAGTATAGTCTTAGCGGGAGTAGGCAATGAGCAGTTCTTC

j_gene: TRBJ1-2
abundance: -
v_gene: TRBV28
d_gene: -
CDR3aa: CASSPGYGYTF
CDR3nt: TGTGCCAGCAGCCCAGGTTATGGCTACACCTTC